This T cell receptor (beta chain) was documented in a study of CD8 T cells in ankylosing spondylitis. The study's findings and limits: Matched ankylosing spondylitis synovial fluid reportedly contained a significantly enriched population of disease-linked clones.

TCRdb reanalysed the 5' RACE reads using MiXCR and keeps one entry per CDR3 protein. The top ten hold about 35% of the sample, which has roughly 26,000 distinct CDR3 sequences, about an eighth seen once. V was shortened by 3 bases and J by 5 bases, with 9 bases between the two germline ends. This CDR3 is 12 amino acids long. Germline CDR1 is SQVTM and CDR2 is ANQGSEA. Regarding this clonotype: The antigen is not known.

This TCR came from a male donor with ankylosing spondylitis or in good health (not recorded which). The chain carries TRBV29-1 and TRBJ2-3; TRBD2 might be the D (5 bases). Sequencing was done on a sample of blood. CDR3 in DNA: TGCAGCGTTGACATAGAGGGAGATACGCAGTATTTT. It specifies CSVDIEGDTQYF.